This T cell receptor (beta chain) was captured in a study of blood T cell repertoires in COVID-19. Study summary: Whether acute or convalescent, the COVID-19 samples came from the United States, Italy and Spain. PBMCs, B-cell-depleted T cells, or T cells provided the cDNA or gDNA that made up the material.

Participants were aged about 18 to 95 years, lived in 25 or so US areas, and enrolled virtually. Germline V gene data show CDR1 as SEHNR and CDR2 as FQNEAQ (reference sequence). V dropped 2 bases and J dropped 11; count of bases not matched to a gene: 7. CDR3 size: 13 residues. Sequenced by immunoSEQ multiplex PCR; TCRdb stores in-frame clones only, minus some. The top ten clones hold just over 8% of a sample with about 460,000 clones, 75% to 90% of them seen once. The TCR sequence derives from a woman aged 55-70 years who had recovered from COVID-19. V usage is TRBV7-9 and J usage is TRBJ1-1; 8 bases are a match to TRBD1. The source material was PBMCs or T cells enriched from blood (not recorded which). DNA for the CDR3: TGTGCCAGCAGCTTACCAGGGGGCGTCCAGGCTTTCTTT. Translation gives CASSLPGGVQAFF.